This T cell receptor (beta chain) derives from a study of blood T cell repertoires in COVID-19. Study details: Italy, Spain and the United States were the sources of the convalescent and acute COVID-19 samples.

Each participant's cohort was designated according to participant-reported clinical history. TCRdb keeps only in-frame clones here, not all; method: immunoSEQ multiplex PCR. The profile shows approximately 450,000 clones, 85% to 90% of them singletons. CDR1 is LGHNT, CDR2 FRNRAP, per germline. Germline trimming cut 2 bases from V and 7 bases from J; bases unmatched to any gene: 9. This CDR3 contains 16 residues. The sequenced sample consisted of PBMCs or T cells enriched from blood (not recorded which). The receptor comes from a man aged 25 to 45 who had recovered from COVID-19. The chain carries TRBV12-5 and TRBJ2-1, with 9 bases identical to TRBD2. CDR3 nucleotides: TGTGCTAGTGGTTTGCAGTCGGCGGGAGGGCCGAATGAGCAGTTCTTC. It specifies CASGLQSAGGPNEQFF.